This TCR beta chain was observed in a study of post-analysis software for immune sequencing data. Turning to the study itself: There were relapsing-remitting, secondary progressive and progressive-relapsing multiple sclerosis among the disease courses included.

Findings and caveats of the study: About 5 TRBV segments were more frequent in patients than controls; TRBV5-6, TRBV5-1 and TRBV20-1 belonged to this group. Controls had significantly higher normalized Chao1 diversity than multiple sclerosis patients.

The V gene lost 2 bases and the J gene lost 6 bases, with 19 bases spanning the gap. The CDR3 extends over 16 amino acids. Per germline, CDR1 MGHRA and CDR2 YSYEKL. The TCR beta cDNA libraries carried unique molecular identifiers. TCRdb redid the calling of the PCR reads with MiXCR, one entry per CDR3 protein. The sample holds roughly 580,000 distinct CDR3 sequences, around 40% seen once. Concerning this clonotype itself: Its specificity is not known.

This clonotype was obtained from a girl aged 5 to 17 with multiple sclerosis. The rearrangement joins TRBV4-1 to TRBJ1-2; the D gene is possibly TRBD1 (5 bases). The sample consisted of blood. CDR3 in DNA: TGCGCCAGCAGCCAAACCCGGGACCGAGTCGAAGATGGCTACACCTTC. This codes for CASSQTRDRVEDGYTF.